One and the same sample provided the 18 T cell receptor beta chains below, sequenced in a study of PD-L1 blockade in urothelial cancer. Repertoires were generated with immunoSEQ multiplex PCR, while TCRdb's copy carries only in-frame clones and drops some. Of about 82,000 clones listed, approximately 91% are singletons. The sample here was PBMCs, taken around atezolizumab (anti-PD-L1) treatment. Receptors originate from a man aged 55 to 70 with urothelial cancer.

This clone was counted a few times. The chain employs TRBV6-5 and TRBJ2-7; 8 positions match TRBD1. The CDR3 consists of 15 residues. The trim removed 4 bases at V and 4 bases at J, leaving 9 bases unmatched. CDR1 MNHEY and CDR2 SVGAGI come from the germline V gene. DNA for the CDR3: TGTGCCAGCAGTTGGCTCCAGGGGGCACGGTACGAGCAGTACTTC. This encodes CASSWLQGARYEQYF.

In this sample, this clone turned up once. The V gene is TRBV5-1, the J gene TRBJ2-3; the match to TRBD2 covers 8 bases. Per the germline V gene, CDR1 is SGHRS and CDR2 is YFSETQ. V lost 0 bases and J lost 5; bases outside the gene matches: 8. CDR3 length equals 16 residues. The CDR3 protein is CASSLVRGGPEDTQYF. DNA of the CDR3: TGCGCCAGCAGCTTGGTTCGGGGGGGGCCGGAAGATACGCAGTATTTT.

The table lists this clone with a count of one. This chain joins TRBV5-4 and TRBJ2-5, with 8 bases identical to TRBD2. Germline assignment: CDR1 SGHNT and CDR2 YYREEE (reference sequence). Trimming cost V 3 bases and J 1 base; bases outside gene matches: 5. The CDR3 consists of 15 residues. The CDR3 loop reads CASSSGSGGQETQYF. The CDR3 bases are TGTGCCAGCAGCTCAGGAAGCGGGGGCCAAGAGACCCAGTACTTC.

The J gene is TRBJ1-3, the V gene TRBV9; D unresolved. This CDR3 has 15 amino acids. V was trimmed by 5 bases and J by 0 bases, leaving 12 bases between them. Germline values: CDR1 SGDLS, CDR2 YYNGEE. CDR3 region: CASRPDGNSGNTIYF. In nucleotides, the CDR3 is TGTGCCAGCAGACCAGATGGTAACTCTGGAAACACCATATATTTT.

The V call is TRBV7-2, the J call TRBJ2-5, with D possibly TRBD2 on 7 matching bases. Germline V gene lookup returns CDR1 SGHTA and CDR2 FQGNSA. Trimming took 4 bases from V and 2 from J, leaving 14 bases between them. The CDR3 sequence is 15 residues long. The CDR3 DNA is TGTGCCAGCAGCTCGGACGGGGGGACACAAGAGACCCAGTACTTC. This sequence encodes CASSSDGGTQETQYF. The complete variable domain, with remaining parts taken from reference TRBV7-2 and TRBJ2-5, reads GAGVSQSPSNKVTEKGKDVELRCDPISGHTALYWYRQSLGQGLEFLIYFQGNSAPDKSGLPSDRFSAERTGGSVSTLTIQRTQQEDSAVYLCASSSDGGTQETQYFGPGTRLLVL.

The gene calls are TRBV5-4 and TRBJ1-3, with 8 bases fitting TRBD1. Germline V gives CDR1 SGHNT, CDR2 YYREEE (reference sequence). The V segment lost 4 bases and the J segment 4 bases; nucleotides outside the gene matches: 4. The CDR3 is 14 amino acids. This CDR3 reads CASSTGQGGNTIYF. The CDR3, as DNA: TGTGCCAGCAGCACCGGACAGGGCGGAAACACCATATATTTT.

The genes are TRBV6-1 and TRBJ1-2; 9 nucleotides align to TRBD1. After removal of 2 bases from V and 4 bases from J, the junction contained 5 bases not matched to a gene. The CDR3 spans 15 residues. Germline loops: CDR1 MNHNS, CDR2 SASEGT. Here the CDR3 reads CASSERDRDLYGYTF. As DNA, the CDR3 is TGTGCCAGCAGTGAAAGGGACAGGGACCTCTATGGCTACACCTTC.

CDR3 in amino acids: CASSPLAGETSYEQYF. The CDR3 DNA sequence: TGTGCCAGCAGTCCACTAGCGGGAGAGACTTCCTACGAGCAGTACTTC. The chain employs TRBV28 and TRBJ2-7; 11 bases are a match to TRBD2. Germline lookup yields CDR1 MDHEN and CDR2 SYDVKM. The CDR3 loop spans 16 amino acids. J lost 1 base, V lost 5 bases, and 7 bases had no gene match. The complete variable domain, with remaining parts taken from reference TRBV28 and TRBJ2-7, reads DVKVTQSSRYLVKRTGEKVFLECVQDMDHENMFWYRQDPGLGLRLIYFSYDVKMKEKGDIPEGYSVSREKKERFSLILESASTNQTSMYLCASSPLAGETSYEQYFGPGTRLTVT.

The rearrangement uses TRBV15 and TRBJ2-7; D remains ambiguous. Germline V CDR1 and CDR2: LNHNV, YYDKDF (reference sequence). Trimming took off 0 bases at V and 10 bases at J, with 10 bases between the two ends. The CDR3 is made up of 12 amino acids. The CDR3 spells CATSRDAGPQYF. In nucleotides, the CDR3 is TGTGCCACCAGCAGAGATGCAGGCCCACAGTACTTC.

The rearrangement uses TRBV19 and TRBJ1-2; maybe TRBD1 (5 bases). With 5 bases removed from V and 2 bases from J, the gap between germline ends came to 12 bases. Germline CDR1 is LNHDA and CDR2 is SQIVND (reference sequence). CDR3 length: 14 residues. The CDR3 protein is CASSGTGANYGYTF. The CDR3, as DNA: TGTGCCAGTAGTGGTACAGGTGCAAACTATGGCTACACCTTC.

The genes are TRBV10-3 and TRBJ1-5; 7 nucleotides agree with TRBD1. J was trimmed by 0 bases and V by 6 bases; bases with no gene match: 2. The germline V gene encodes CDR1 ENHRY and CDR2 SYGVKD. The CDR3 is made up of 14 amino acids. The CDR3 sequence is CAIRGDSSNQPQHF. The CDR3 nucleotides are TGTGCCATCAGGGGGGACAGTAGCAATCAGCCCCAGCATTTT.

The CDR3 DNA reads as TGTGCCAGCAGCTTAAACGGGAGAGACTATCCAGAAAAACTGTTTTTT. Its translation is CASSLNGRDYPEKLFF. The gene calls are TRBV7-3 and TRBJ1-4; D is unclear. The length of the CDR3 is 16 residues. Trimming took off 1 base at V and 8 bases at J, with 17 bases between the two ends. Germline lookup yields CDR1 SGHTA and CDR2 FQGTGA.

The chain combines TRBV7-2 with TRBJ1-6; 7 bases align to TRBD1. Germline-derived CDR1 and CDR2 are SGHTA and FQGNSA. The CDR3 has 16 amino acids. V dropped 5 bases and J dropped 7; count of bases not matched to a gene: 11. As DNA, the CDR3 is TGTGCCAGCAGCCTAGACACAGGGGCCAGAAATTCACCCCTCCACTTT. Translated: CASSLDTGARNSPLHF.

V usage is TRBV9 and J usage is TRBJ2-2; TRBD1 is a possible D gene (6 bases). Germline assignment: CDR1 SGDLS and CDR2 YYNGEE. The V and J ends lost 4 bases and 6 bases respectively, with 10 bases between them. This CDR3 contains 13 residues. CDR3 sequence: CASSLRQAGELFF. The CDR3 DNA is TGTGCCAGCAGCTTAAGACAGGCCGGGGAGCTGTTTTTT.

The rearrangement uses TRBV6-1 and TRBJ1-5; D is ambiguous. CDR1 is MNHNS, CDR2 SASEGT, per germline. V dropped 7 bases and J dropped 2 bases, with 15 bases sitting between them. The length of the CDR3 is 15 residues. CDR3 in amino acids: CASNDRVAGNQPQHF. The CDR3 bases are TGTGCCAGCAATGACCGGGTCGCAGGCAATCAGCCCCAGCATTTT.

The gene calls are TRBV4-1 and TRBJ2-1; 7 nucleotides agree with TRBD2. The CDR3 is made up of 17 amino acids. V lost 1 base, J lost 0 bases, and 6 bases stayed unmatched. The germline V gene has CDR1 MGHRA and CDR2 YSYEKL. The CDR3 nucleotides are TGCGCCAGCAGCCAAGGGGACGGGAGGAGCTCCTACAATGAGCAGTTCTTC. Its protein is CASSQGDGRSSYNEQFF.

The V gene is TRBV29-1, the J gene TRBJ2-2; D is possibly TRBD2 (6 bases). The V end was cut by 3 bases, the J end by 6 bases, with 11 bases between. The germline V gene encodes CDR1 SQVTM and CDR2 ANQGSEA. The CDR3 spans 13 residues. The CDR3 coding sequence is TGCAGCGTTGACAGGAGGAGGGCCGGGGAGCTGTTTTTT. Translation gives CSVDRRRAGELFF.

The chain is built from TRBV4-3 and TRBJ2-1; 14 positions match TRBD2. J lost 7 bases, V lost 2 bases, and 7 bases had no gene match. The CDR3 covers 17 residues. Germline loops: CDR1 LGHNA, CDR2 YSLEER. The CDR3 sequence is CASSQSLTSGGDNEQFF. CDR3 nucleotides: TGCGCCAGCAGCCAAAGCCTGACTAGCGGGGGGGATAATGAGCAGTTCTTC.